The 15 T cell receptor beta chains below were found in one sample sequenced in a study of T cell changes during pregnancy in multiple sclerosis. Profiled with immunoSEQ multiplex PCR; TCRdb holds only in-frame clones, not every one. The sample lists 13,000 or so clones; 85% to 90% were seen once. Material: CD8+ T cells from peripheral blood mononuclear cells, obtained in the first trimester of pregnancy. The source of these receptors is a female donor with multiple sclerosis, enrolled in a pregnancy study.

This chain uses TRBV7-9 with TRBJ1-1; weak D call: TRBD1 (5 bases). The V end lost 1 base, the J end lost 7 bases, and 16 bases lay between the germline ends. Germline V gives CDR1 SEHNR, CDR2 FQNEAQ (reference sequence). CDR3 size: 15 residues. The CDR3 region is CASSLVSGGAGEAFF. The CDR3 DNA follows: TGTGCCAGCAGCTTAGTCTCAGGAGGGGCGGGTGAAGCTTTCTTT.

The genes are TRBV10-3 and TRBJ2-3, with 16 bases that match TRBD2. The germline CDR1 and CDR2 sequences are ENHRY and SYGVKD. The V gene end was trimmed by 2 bases and the J gene end by 2 bases; junction bases not matched to a gene: 4. CDR3 length equals 18 residues. CDR3 DNA sequence: TGTGCCATCAGTGAGGGGGGACTAGCGGGGGGGTACACAGATACGCAGTATTTT. The encoded protein is CAISEGGLAGGYTDTQYF.

This clone was found a few times. The chain carries TRBV27 and TRBJ1-3; 8 bases line up with TRBD1. The CDR3 is 18 amino acids. Germline trimming cut 5 bases from V and 2 bases from J; bases unmatched to any gene: 14. Per the germline V gene, CDR1 is MNHEY and CDR2 is SMNVEV (reference sequence). The CDR3 nucleotides read TGTGCCAGCAGTGCCCTTTCATCCGACAGGGGCGCTGGAAACACCATATATTTT. This codes for CASSALSSDRGAGNTIYF.

The rearrangement joins TRBV6-1 to TRBJ2-7; possibly TRBD2 for D (5 bases). There are 12 residues in the CDR3. Germline V gene sequence: CDR1 MNHNS, CDR2 SASEGT. V was shortened by 2 bases and J by 4 bases, with 6 bases between the two germline ends. For the CDR3, the DNA is TGTGCCAGCAGTGAACGGGGTTACGAGCAGTACTTC. The encoded protein is CASSERGYEQYF.

The V call is TRBV4-3, the J call TRBJ1-1, with D unclear. Germline-derived CDR1 and CDR2 are LGHNA and YSLEER. V gave up 4 bases and J gave up 6 bases, with 12 bases separating them. This CDR3 region has 13 residues. CDR3 protein: CASSPRPSAEAFF. The CDR3 bases are TGCGCCAGCAGCCCCCGTCCGAGTGCTGAAGCTTTCTTT.

The rearrangement joins TRBV28 to TRBJ1-2, with D uncertain. The ends were cut back, 8 bases at V and 1 base at J, with 14 bases in the middle. Germline V lookup: CDR1 MDHEN, CDR2 SYDVKM. This CDR3 has 14 residues. DNA for the CDR3: TGTGCCAGCCGTGGGCCCGCCTATAACTATGGCTACACCTTC. Amino acids: CASRGPAYNYGYTF.

This clone was counted once. The gene calls are TRBV9 and TRBJ2-3; 11 bases match TRBD2. V lost 3 bases and J lost 14; bases outside the gene matches: 11. This CDR3 comprises 14 residues. Germline CDR1 and CDR2: SGDLS and YYNGEE. The CDR3 sequence is CASSAMPSGGSMYF. CDR3 in DNA: TGTGCCAGCAGCGCGATGCCTAGCGGGGGGTCGATGTATTTT.

The V call is TRBV5-6, the J call TRBJ2-7, with TRBD2 matching over 8 bases. The V segment lost 3 bases and the J segment 5 bases; nucleotides outside the gene matches: 10. CDR1 and CDR2 (germline): SGHDT, YYEEEE. CDR3 length: 15 amino acids. Written as DNA, the CDR3 is TGTGCCAGCAGCTCAGCGGGGGCCCCTGTTGACGAGCAGTACTTC. Residues: CASSSAGAPVDEQYF.

This chain links TRBV6-1 with TRBJ1-1; D perhaps matches TRBD1 (6 bases). Trimming took off 0 bases at V and 5 bases at J, with 13 bases between the two ends. This CDR3 region has 15 residues. Looked up from germline, CDR1 is MNHNS and CDR2 is SASEGT. The CDR3 coding sequence is TGTGCCAGCAGTGAAGCGTCGGGGGGCTGGACTGAAGCTTTCTTT. Amino acid sequence: CASSEASGGWTEAFF.

The chain employs TRBV10-3 and TRBJ1-1, with D possibly being TRBD1 (6 bases). This CDR3 is built from 13 residues. The germline CDR1 and CDR2 sequences are ENHRY and SYGVKD. V was clipped by 8 bases and J by 2 bases, with 12 bases between them. The CDR3 is CAILPGHNTEAFF. CDR3 nucleotides: TGTGCCATCCTACCGGGACATAACACTGAAGCTTTCTTT.

By frequency in the sample, this clone is medium-sized. The junction does not match germline at one end; this may be a read error. The chain couples TRBV13 to TRBJ1-2, with a weak D call TRBD1 (5 bases). CDR3 length: 13 amino acids. Germline lookup yields CDR1 PRHDT and CDR2 FYEKMQ (reference sequence). The CDR3 DNA sequence: TGTGCCAGCAGCTTAGGACAGGTGTTGGGCTGCACCTTC. It encodes CASSLGQVLGCTF.

The J gene is TRBJ1-1, the V gene TRBV13; D gene ambiguous. The CDR3 is made up of 13 amino acids. V was clipped by 2 bases and J by 4 bases, with 8 bases between them. Germline CDR1 reads PRHDT; CDR2 reads FYEKMQ (reference sequence). The CDR3 is CASSLIRGTEAFF. As DNA, the CDR3 is TGTGCCAGCAGCTTAATTCGGGGCACTGAAGCTTTCTTT.

This chain uses TRBV13 with TRBJ1-5, with a weak D call TRBD1 (5 bases). CDR3 length equals 14 residues. The germline V gene encodes CDR1 PRHDT and CDR2 FYEKMQ (reference sequence). V was cut by 3 bases and J by 11 bases, with 17 bases left in between. The CDR3 DNA reads as TGTGCCAGCAGCTTTGGGGGGTGGGGAGAAGCCCAGCATTTT. Its protein is CASSFGGWGEAQHF. The whole variable domain, remainder taken from reference TRBV13 and TRBJ1-5, is AAGVIQSPRHLIKEKRETATLKCYPIPRHDTVYWYQQGPGQDPQFLISFYEKMQSDKGSIPDRFSAQQFSDYHSELNMSSLELGDSALYFCASSFGGWGEAQHFGDGTRLSIL.

The chain uses TRBV28 and TRBJ1-1; the D gene is possibly TRBD1 (6 bases). The ends were cut back, 6 bases at V and 1 base at J, with 18 bases in the middle. The CDR3 totals 16 residues. CDR1 MDHEN and CDR2 SYDVKM come from the germline V gene. In DNA, the CDR3 is TGTGCCAGCAGCGTACCAGGGGTAGGGAAGAACACTGAAGCTTTCTTT. Translation: CASSVPGVGKNTEAFF. Complete variable domain (other parts from reference TRBV28 and TRBJ1-1): DVKVTQSSRYLVKRTGEKVFLECVQDMDHENMFWYRQDPGLGLRLIYFSYDVKMKEKGDIPEGYSVSREKKERFSLILESASTNQTSMYLCASSVPGVGKNTEAFFGQGTRLTVV.

The chain employs TRBV13 and TRBJ1-1; 11 positions match TRBD1. This CDR3 spans 17 amino acids. J gave up 5 bases and V 3 bases, and 11 bases lay outside the gene matches. The germline V gene encodes CDR1 PRHDT and CDR2 FYEKMQ (reference sequence). The CDR3 reads CASSFRDRGVWETEAFF. The CDR3 DNA reads as TGTGCCAGCAGCTTCCGGGACAGGGGGGTTTGGGAAACTGAAGCTTTCTTT.